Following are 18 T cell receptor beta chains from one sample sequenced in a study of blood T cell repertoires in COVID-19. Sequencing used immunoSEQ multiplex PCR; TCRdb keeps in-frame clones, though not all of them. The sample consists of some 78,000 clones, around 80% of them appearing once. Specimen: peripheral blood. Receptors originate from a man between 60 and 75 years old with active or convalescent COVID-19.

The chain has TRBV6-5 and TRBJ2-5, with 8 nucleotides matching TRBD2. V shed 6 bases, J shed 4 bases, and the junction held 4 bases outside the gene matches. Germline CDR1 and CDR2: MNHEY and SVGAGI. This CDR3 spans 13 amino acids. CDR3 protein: CASSIAGIETQYF. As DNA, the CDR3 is TGTGCCAGCAGCATAGCGGGGATAGAGACCCAGTACTTC.

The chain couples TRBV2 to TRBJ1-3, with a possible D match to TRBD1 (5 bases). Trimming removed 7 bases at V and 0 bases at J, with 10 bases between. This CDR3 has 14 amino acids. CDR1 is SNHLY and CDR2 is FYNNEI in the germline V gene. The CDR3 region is CASTRQLSGNTIYF. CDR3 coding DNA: TGTGCCAGCACGAGACAGCTCTCTGGAAACACCATATATTTT.

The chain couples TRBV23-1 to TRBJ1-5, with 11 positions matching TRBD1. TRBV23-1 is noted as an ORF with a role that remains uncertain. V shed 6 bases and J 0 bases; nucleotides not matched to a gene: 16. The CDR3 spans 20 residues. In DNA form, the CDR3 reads TGCGCCAGCAGACACGCGATAGGACAGGGGGCCGTTTATAGCAATCAGCCCCAGCATTTT. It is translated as CASRHAIGQGAVYSNQPQHF.

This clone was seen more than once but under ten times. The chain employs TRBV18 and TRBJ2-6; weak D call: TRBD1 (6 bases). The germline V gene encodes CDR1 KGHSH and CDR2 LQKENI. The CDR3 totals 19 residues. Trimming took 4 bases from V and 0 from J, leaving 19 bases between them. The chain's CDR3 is CASSRLGQGQSSGANVLTF. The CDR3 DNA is TGTGCCAGCTCACGATTGGGTCAGGGGCAGAGCTCTGGGGCCAACGTCCTGACTTTC.

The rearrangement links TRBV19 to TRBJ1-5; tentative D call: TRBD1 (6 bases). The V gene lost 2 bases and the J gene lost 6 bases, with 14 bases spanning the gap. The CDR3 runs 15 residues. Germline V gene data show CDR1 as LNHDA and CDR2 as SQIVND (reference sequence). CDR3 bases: TGTGCCAGTAGTATATGGGGGCGTGGGAGTCAGCCCCAGCATTTT. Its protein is CASSIWGRGSQPQHF. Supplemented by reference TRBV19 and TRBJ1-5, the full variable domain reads DGGITQSPKYLFRKEGQNVTLSCEQNLNHDAMYWYRQDPGQGLRLIYYSQIVNDFQKGDIAEGYSVSREKKESFPLTVTSAQKNPTAFYLCASSIWGRGSQPQHFGDGTRLSIL.

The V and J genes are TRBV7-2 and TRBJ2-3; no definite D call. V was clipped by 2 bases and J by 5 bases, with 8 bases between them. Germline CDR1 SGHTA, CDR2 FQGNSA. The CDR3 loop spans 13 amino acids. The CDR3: CASSLRSQDTQYF. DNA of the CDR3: TGTGCCAGCAGCTTACGGTCCCAAGATACGCAGTATTTT.

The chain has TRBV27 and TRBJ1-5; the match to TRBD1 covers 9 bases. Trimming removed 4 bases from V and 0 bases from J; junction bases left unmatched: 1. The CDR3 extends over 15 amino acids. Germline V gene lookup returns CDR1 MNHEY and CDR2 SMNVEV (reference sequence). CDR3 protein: CASSSTGGSNQPQHF. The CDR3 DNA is TGTGCCAGCAGTTCGACAGGGGGTAGCAATCAGCCCCAGCATTTT.

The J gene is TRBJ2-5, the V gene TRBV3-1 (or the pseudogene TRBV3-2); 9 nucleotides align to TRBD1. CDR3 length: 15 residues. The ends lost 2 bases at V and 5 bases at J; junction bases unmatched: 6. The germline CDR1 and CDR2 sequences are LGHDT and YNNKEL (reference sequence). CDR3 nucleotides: TGTGCCAGCAGCCAACCAGGACAGGGGTCGGAGACCCAGTACTTC. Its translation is CASSQPGQGSETQYF.

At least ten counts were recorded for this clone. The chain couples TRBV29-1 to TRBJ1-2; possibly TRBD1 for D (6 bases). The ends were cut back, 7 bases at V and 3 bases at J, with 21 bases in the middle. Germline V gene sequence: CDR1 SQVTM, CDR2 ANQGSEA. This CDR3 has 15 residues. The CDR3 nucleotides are TGCAGCGCTGCGGGGGGCAGTTCCTTGGACTATGGCTACACCTTC. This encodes CSAAGGSSLDYGYTF.

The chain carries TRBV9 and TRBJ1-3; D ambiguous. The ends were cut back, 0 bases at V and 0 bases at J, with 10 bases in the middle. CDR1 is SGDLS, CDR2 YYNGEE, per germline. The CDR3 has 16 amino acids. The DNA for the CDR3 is TGTGCCAGCAGCGTAGCTCTGGCAGTCTCTGGAAACACCATATATTTT. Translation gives CASSVALAVSGNTIYF.

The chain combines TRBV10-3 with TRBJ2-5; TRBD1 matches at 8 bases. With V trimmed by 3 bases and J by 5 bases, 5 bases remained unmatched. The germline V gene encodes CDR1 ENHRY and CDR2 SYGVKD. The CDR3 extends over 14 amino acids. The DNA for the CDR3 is TGTGCCATCAGTGATGCCAGGGGGCAGGAGACCCAGTACTTC. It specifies CAISDARGQETQYF.

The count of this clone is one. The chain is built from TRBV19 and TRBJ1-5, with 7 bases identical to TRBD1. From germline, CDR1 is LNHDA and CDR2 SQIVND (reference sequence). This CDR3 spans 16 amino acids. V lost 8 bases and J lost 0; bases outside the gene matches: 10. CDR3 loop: CASRLGQIFSNQPQHF. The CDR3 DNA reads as TGTGCCAGTCGATTGGGACAGATTTTTAGCAATCAGCCCCAGCATTTT.

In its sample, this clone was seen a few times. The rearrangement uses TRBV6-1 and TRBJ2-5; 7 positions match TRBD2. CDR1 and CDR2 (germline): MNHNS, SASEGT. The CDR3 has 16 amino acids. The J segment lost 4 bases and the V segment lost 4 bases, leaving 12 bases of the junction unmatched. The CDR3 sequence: CASSGSRLAGRETQYF. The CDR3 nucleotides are TGTGCCAGCAGTGGGAGCCGACTAGCCGGAAGAGAGACCCAGTACTTC.

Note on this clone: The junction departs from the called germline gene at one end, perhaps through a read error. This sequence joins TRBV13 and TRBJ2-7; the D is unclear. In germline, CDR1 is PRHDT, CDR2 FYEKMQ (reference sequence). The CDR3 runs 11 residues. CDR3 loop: CASSQKYVQYF. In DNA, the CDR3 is TGTGCCAGCAGCCAGAAATACGTGCAGTACTTC.

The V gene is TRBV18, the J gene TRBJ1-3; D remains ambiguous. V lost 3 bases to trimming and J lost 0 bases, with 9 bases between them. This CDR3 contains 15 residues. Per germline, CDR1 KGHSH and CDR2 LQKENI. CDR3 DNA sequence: TGTGCCAGCTCACCCCCGATGAGCTCTGGAAACACCATATATTTT. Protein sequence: CASSPPMSSGNTIYF. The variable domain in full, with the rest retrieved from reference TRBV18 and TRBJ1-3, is NAGVMQNPRHLVRRRGQEARLRCSPMKGHSHVYWYRQLPEEGLKFMVYLQKENIIDESGMPKERFSAEFPKEGPSILRIQQVVRGDSAAYFCASSPPMSSGNTIYFGEGSWLTVV.

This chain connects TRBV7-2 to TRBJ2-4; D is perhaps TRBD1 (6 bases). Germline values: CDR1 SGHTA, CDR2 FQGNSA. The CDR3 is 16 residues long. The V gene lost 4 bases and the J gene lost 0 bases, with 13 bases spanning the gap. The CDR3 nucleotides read TGTGCCAGCAGCTCGGACAGACTTCTAGCCAAAAACATTCAGTACTTC. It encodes CASSSDRLLAKNIQYF.

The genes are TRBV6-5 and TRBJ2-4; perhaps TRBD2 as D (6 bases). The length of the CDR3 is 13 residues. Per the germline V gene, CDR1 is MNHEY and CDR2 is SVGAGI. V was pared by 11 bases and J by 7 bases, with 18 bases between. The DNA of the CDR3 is TGTGCCTTCGGGGGAGGCGGAGGGAACATTCAGTACTTC. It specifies CAFGGGGGNIQYF.

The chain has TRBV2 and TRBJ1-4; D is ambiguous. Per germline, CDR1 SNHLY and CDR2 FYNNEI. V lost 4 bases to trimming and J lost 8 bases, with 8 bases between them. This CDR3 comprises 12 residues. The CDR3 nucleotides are TGTGCCAGCAGTGCCTTCAGGGAAAAACTGTTTTTT. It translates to CASSAFREKLFF.